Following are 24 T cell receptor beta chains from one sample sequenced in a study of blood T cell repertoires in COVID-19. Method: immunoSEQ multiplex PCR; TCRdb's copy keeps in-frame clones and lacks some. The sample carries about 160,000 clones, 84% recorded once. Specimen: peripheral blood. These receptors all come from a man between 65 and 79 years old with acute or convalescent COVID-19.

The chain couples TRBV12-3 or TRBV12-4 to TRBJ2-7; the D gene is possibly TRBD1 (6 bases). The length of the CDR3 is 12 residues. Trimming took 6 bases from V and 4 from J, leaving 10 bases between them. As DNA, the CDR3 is TGTGCCAGCAGACCACAGGGATACGAGCAGTACTTC. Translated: CASRPQGYEQYF.

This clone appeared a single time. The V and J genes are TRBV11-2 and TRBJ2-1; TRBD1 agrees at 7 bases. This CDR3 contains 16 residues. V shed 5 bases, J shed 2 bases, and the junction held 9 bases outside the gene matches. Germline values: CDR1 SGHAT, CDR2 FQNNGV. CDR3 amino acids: CASSAGQATAYNEQFF. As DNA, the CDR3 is TGTGCCAGCAGCGCCGGACAGGCAACCGCCTACAATGAGCAGTTCTTC.

The CDR3 DNA reads as TGCGCCACATCACCTACAGGGACACTGGGTGAAAAACTGTTTTTT. Amino acid sequence: CATSPTGTLGEKLFF. V and J are TRBV5-1 and TRBJ1-4; the D gene is possibly TRBD1 (6 bases). CDR1 SGHRS and CDR2 YFSETQ come from the germline V gene. Trimming took 9 bases from V and 7 from J, leaving 22 bases between them. This CDR3 has 15 residues.

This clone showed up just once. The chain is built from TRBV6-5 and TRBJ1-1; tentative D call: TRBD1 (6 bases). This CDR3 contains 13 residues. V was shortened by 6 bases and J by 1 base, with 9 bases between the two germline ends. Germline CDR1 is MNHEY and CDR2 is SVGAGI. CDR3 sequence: CASSRQANTEAFF. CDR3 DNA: TGTGCCAGCAGCAGACAGGCGAACACTGAAGCTTTCTTT.

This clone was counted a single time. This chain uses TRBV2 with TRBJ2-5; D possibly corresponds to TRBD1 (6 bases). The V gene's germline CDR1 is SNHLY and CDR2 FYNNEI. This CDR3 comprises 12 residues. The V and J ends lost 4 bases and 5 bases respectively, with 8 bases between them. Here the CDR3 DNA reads TGTGCCAGCAGTGCGAGGGGGGAGACCCAGTACTTC. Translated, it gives CASSARGETQYF.

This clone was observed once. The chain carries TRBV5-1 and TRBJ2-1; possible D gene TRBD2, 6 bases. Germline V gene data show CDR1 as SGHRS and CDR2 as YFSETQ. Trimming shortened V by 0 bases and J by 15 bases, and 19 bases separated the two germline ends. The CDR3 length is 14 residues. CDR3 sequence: CASSLELGGTQTFF. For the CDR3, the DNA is TGCGCCAGCAGCTTGGAACTAGGCGGGACTCAGACGTTCTTC.

CDR3 nucleotide sequence: TGTGCCAGTAGTCTCGGGGGAACCGGCAATCAGCCCCAGCATTTT. Translated: CASSLGGTGNQPQHF. The chain has TRBV19 and TRBJ1-5; possible D gene TRBD1, 5 bases. CDR3 length: 15 residues. The germline CDR1 and CDR2 sequences are LNHDA and SQIVND (reference sequence). Trimming cost V 5 bases and J 2 bases, with 13 bases left between them. Full variable domain (outside the CDR3, taken from reference TRBV19 and TRBJ1-5): DGGITQSPKYLFRKEGQNVTLSCEQNLNHDAMYWYRQDPGQGLRLIYYSQIVNDFQKGDIAEGYSVSREKKESFPLTVTSAQKNPTAFYLCASSLGGTGNQPQHFGDGTRLSIL.

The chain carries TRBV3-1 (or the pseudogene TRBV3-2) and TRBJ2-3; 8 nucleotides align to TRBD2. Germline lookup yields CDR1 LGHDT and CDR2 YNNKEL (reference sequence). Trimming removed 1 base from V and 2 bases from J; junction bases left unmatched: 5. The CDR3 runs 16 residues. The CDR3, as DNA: TGTGCCAGCAGCCAAGCTCCGGGACTAGTCACAGATACGCAGTATTTT. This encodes CASSQAPGLVTDTQYF.

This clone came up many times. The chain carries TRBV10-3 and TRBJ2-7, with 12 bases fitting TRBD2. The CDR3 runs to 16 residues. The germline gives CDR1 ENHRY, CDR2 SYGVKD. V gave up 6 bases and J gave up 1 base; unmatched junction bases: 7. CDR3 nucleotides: TGTGCCATCAGCGCGACTAGCGGGGGTGGGTCCTACGAGCAGTACTTC. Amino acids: CAISATSGGGSYEQYF.

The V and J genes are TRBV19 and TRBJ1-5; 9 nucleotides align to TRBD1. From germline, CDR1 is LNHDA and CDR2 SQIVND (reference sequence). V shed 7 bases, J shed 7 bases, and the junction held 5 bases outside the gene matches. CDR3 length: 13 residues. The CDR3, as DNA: TGTGCCAGTACTCCGGACAGGGGACAGCCCCAGCATTTT. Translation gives CASTPDRGQPQHF.

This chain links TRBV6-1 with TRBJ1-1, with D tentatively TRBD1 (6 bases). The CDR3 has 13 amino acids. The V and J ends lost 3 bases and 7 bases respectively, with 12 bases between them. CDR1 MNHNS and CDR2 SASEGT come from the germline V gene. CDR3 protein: CASSERQADEAFF. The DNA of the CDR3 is TGTGCCAGCAGTGAGAGACAGGCCGATGAAGCTTTCTTT.

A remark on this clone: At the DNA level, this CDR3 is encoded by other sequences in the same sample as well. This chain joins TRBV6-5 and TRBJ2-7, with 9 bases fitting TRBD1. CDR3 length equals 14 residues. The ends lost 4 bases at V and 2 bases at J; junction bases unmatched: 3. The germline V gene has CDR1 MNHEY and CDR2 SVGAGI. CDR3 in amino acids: CASSFGQGTYEQYF. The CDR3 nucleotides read TGTGCCAGCAGTTTCGGACAGGGGACCTACGAGCAGTACTTC.

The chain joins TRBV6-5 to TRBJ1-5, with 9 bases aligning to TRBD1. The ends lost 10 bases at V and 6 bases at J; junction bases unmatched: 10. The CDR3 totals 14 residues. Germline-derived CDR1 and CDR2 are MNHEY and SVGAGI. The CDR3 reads CATAKQGAFQPQHF. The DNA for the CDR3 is TGTGCCACGGCCAAACAGGGGGCTTTTCAGCCCCAGCATTTT.

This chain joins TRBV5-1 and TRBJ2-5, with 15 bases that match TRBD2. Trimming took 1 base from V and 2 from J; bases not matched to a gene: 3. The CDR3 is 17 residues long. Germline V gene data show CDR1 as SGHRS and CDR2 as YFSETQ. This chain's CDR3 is CASSLTGTSGGQETQYF. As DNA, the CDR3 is TGCGCCAGCAGCTTGACCGGGACTAGCGGGGGGCAAGAGACCCAGTACTTC.

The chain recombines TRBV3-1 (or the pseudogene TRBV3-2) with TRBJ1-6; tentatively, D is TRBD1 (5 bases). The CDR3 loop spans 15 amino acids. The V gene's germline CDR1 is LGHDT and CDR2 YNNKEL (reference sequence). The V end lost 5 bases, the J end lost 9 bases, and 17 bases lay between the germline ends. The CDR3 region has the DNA TGTGCCAGCAGCGGATTTAACGGGGGTATTTCACCCCTCCACTTT. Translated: CASSGFNGGISPLHF.

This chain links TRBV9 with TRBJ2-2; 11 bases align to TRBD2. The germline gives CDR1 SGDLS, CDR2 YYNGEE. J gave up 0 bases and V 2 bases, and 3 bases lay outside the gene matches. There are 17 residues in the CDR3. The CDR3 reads CASSVAGLAANTGELFF. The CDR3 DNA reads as TGTGCCAGCAGCGTCGCGGGACTAGCGGCGAACACCGGGGAGCTGTTTTTT.

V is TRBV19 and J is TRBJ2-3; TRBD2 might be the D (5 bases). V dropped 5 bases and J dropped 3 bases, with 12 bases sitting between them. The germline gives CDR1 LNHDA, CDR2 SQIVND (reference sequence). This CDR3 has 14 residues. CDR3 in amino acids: CASSLGESTDTQYF. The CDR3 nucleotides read TGTGCCAGTAGTCTTGGGGAGTCGACAGATACGCAGTATTTT. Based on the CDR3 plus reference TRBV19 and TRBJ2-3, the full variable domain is DGGITQSPKYLFRKEGQNVTLSCEQNLNHDAMYWYRQDPGQGLRLIYYSQIVNDFQKGDIAEGYSVSREKKESFPLTVTSAQKNPTAFYLCASSLGESTDTQYFGPGTRLTVL.

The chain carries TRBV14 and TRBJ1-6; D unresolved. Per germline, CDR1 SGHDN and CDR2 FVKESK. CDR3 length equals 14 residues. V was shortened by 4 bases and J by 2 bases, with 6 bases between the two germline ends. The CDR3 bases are TGTGCCAGCAGCCGAGGAGCCTATAATTCACCCCTCCACTTT. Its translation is CASSRGAYNSPLHF.

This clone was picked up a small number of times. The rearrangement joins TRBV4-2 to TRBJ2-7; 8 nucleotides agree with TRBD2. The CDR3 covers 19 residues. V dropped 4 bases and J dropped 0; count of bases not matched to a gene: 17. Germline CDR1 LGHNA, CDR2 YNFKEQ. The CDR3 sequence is CASSRILALTSASSYEQYF. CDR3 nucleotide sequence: TGTGCCAGCAGCCGCATCCTCGCCTTGACTAGCGCTAGCTCCTACGAGCAGTACTTC.

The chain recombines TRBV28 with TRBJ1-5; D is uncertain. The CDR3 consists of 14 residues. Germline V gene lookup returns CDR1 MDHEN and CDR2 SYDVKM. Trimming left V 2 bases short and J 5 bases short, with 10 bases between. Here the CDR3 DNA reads TGTGCCAGCAGTTTAGATTATCCAGATCAGCCCCAGCATTTT. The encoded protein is CASSLDYPDQPQHF.

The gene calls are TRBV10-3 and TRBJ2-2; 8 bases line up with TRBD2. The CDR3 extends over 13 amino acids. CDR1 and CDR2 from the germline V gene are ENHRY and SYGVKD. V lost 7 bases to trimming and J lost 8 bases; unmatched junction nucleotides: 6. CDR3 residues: CAINNGGVGELFF. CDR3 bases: TGTGCCATCAACAACGGGGGGGTAGGGGAGCTGTTTTTT.

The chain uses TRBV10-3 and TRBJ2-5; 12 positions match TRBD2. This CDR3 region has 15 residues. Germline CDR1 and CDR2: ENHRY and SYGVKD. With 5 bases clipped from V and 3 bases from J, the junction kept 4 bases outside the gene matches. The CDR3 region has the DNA TGTGCCATCAGTAAGACTAGCGGGGGCGAAGAGACCCAGTACTTC. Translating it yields CAISKTSGGEETQYF.

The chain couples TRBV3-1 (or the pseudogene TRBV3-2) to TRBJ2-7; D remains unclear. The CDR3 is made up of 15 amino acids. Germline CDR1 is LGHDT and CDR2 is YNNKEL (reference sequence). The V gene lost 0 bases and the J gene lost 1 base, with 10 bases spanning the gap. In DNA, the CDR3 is TGTGCCAGCAGCCAAGACTTCTCAGTTTCCTACGAGCAGTACTTC. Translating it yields CASSQDFSVSYEQYF.

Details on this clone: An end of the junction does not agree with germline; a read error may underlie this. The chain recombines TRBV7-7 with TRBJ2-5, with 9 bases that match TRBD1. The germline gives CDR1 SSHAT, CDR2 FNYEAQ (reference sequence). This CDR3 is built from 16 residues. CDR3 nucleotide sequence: TGTGCTAGCAGCTTAGGGGGCGGACAGGGGCAAGAGACCCAGTACTTC. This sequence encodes CASSLGGGQGQETQYF. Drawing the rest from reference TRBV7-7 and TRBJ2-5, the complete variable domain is GAGVSQSPRYKVTKRGQDVTLRCDPISSHATLYWYQQALGQGPEFLTYFNYEAQPDKSGLPSDRFSAERPEGSISTLTIQRTEQRDSAMYRCASSLGGGQGQETQYFGPGTRLLVL.